This T cell receptor (beta chain) is drawn from a study of cytomegalovirus exposure and HLA in healthy donors. Regarding the study as a whole: Cytomegalovirus-associated TCR beta chains were listed, numbering 164. Earlier analysis yielded a pattern in which most TCR beta V segments were productive about 87% or about 30% of the time.

The ends were cut back, 0 bases at V and 7 bases at J, with 14 bases in the middle. Germline CDR1 and CDR2: SGDLS and YYNGEE. This CDR3 has 15 residues. All the people who gave samples were healthy bone marrow donors. It was with 60 Vbeta and 13 Jbeta primers that the PCR ran. Assay: immunoSEQ multiplex PCR; the TCRdb copy retains only in-frame clones and omits some. This sample's clone table lists over 100,000 clones. A remark on this clone: Its antigen is not known.

Input material: PBMCs. The origin of this receptor is a man aged 35 to 55 in good health and CMV-seropositive. The chain employs TRBV9 and TRBJ1-5, with a tentative D call TRBD1 (5 bases). CDR3 region: CASSVGSRGLQPQHF. Written as DNA, the CDR3 is TGTGCCAGCAGCGTAGGGAGCCGGGGGTTACAGCCCCAGCATTTT. The entire variable domain, with the rest obtained from reference TRBV9 and TRBJ1-5, is as follows: DSGVTQTPKHLITATGQRVTLRCSPRSGDLSVYWYQQSLDQGLQFLIQYYNGEERAKGNILERFSAQQFPDLHSELNLSSLELGDSALYFCASSVGSRGLQPQHFGDGTRLSIL.